This T cell receptor (beta chain) appears in the sequencing data of a study of T cell repertoires in cytomegalovirus infection. On the study more broadly: Public TCR beta signatures indicated both CMV infection and matching HLA type.

Using its own MiXCR run on the reads, TCRdb lists one record per CDR3 protein. The sample includes 180,000 or so distinct CDR3 sequences, roughly 17% of them seen just once. This clonotype has more than one count but fewer than ten. Its antigen is unknown. General study results and limits: What dominated the ex vivo response were HLA-C-restricted CMV-specific TCR beta clonotypes. Using cumulative public TCR beta family frequency, the authors identified those who carried CMV together with the relevant HLA.

The sample was CD8+ T cells from PBMCs. This clonotype was obtained from a human donor in good health (CMV status not recorded). Some clones in this sample may be carry-over from other donors' samples.

Here the CDR3 reads CASSPRSRDTLNTEAFF. The CDR3 DNA is TGTGCCAGCAGCCCCCGCAGCCGGGACACCCTGAACACTGAAGCTTTCTTT. This chain joins TRBV7-9 and TRBJ1-1, with D possibly being TRBD1 (6 bases). With 5 bases removed from V and 0 bases from J, the gap between germline ends came to 19 bases. Germline V gene lookup returns CDR1 SEHNR and CDR2 FQNEAQ (reference sequence). This CDR3 comprises 17 residues. Looking up the rest from reference TRBV7-9 and TRBJ1-1 gives the full variable domain: DTGVSQNPRHKITKRGQNVTFRCDPISEHNRLYWYRQTLGQGPEFLTYFQNEAQLEKSRLLSDRFSAERPKGSFSTLEIQRTEQGDSAMYLCASSPRSRDTLNTEAFFGQGTRLTVV.